This paragraph reports one T cell receptor beta chain. Its specific antigen is unknown. Base quality data are lacking; no much larger clone is found one base away. For deep sequencing, each PBMC sample was run in six replicates, with libraries mostly built from approximately 520 ng of input genomic DNA. Following the manufacturer's instructions, the team built TCRbeta libraries using the immunoSEQ hsTCRbeta kit. Sequencing of the completed libraries took place using an Illumina NovaSeq 6000 S4 flow cell after they had been pooled to about 3.2 nM. Per the original workflow: The immunoSEQ Analyzer was used for raw data preprocessing and quality control. The analysis was limited to productive rearrangements, and each clonotype was defined by a unique CDR3 amino acid sequence. Repertoire clonality was estimated as the Gini-Simpson index, which was computed with the R package tcR. Student's t test was used to compare Gini indices, while Pearson correlation assessed associations with tumor size change. TCRdb's version of the immuneACCESS table is confined to in-frame rearrangements and falls short of the full clone set. An unresolved V gene accounts for under half of the shortfall where checked; the remainder is of unknown origin. V and J calls and clone size are as listed in that table; D and trimming were resolved from the DNA. Here the sample has around 13,000 clones; over 50% occur a single time. The top ten clones comprise more than 2% of the sample.

This sample was taken from a study of neoadjuvant anti-PD-1 for oral cavity cancer (dated by TCRdb to the early 2020s). Regarding the research as a whole: Before undergoing curative-intent surgical resection, most patients got three to four biweekly nivolumab doses at 3 mg/kg. Under RECIST 1.1, a patient counted as a responder if showing complete response, partial response or stable disease, and as a non-responder if showing progression. The parent correlative cohort included roughly 13 patients, with an approximately 33% response rate. Patients who did not progress were given a fourth nivolumab dose at about day 43 and had definitive surgical resection on days 50-56. The paper's findings and limits, for the study overall: Only a few patients per response group were included in the TCR analyses, and larger cohorts for validation were called for by the authors. After neoadjuvant nivolumab, non-responders showed significantly higher T cell clonality (Gini index) in PBMCs than responders did. Higher pretreatment blood TCRbeta clonality and lower post-treatment tumor TCRbeta clonality were correlated with higher pretreatment blood Treg/Th17 ratios.

The sample's time point label, in plain terms: before neoadjuvant nivolumab. The patients had newly diagnosed stage II-IVA oral cavity squamous cell carcinoma and had not received any prior systemic or radiation treatment. The cohort was made up of patients with locally advanced, HPV-negative oral cavity squamous cell carcinoma. No culture maintenance or expansion was done, as the peripheral blood mononuclear cells went straight to analysis. Samples came from a longitudinal correlative study of a single-arm phase II trial of neoadjuvant nivolumab in oral cavity squamous cell carcinoma. Subject-matched pre- and post-treatment PBMCs and tumors from three responders and three non-responders were subjected to genomic DNA-based TCRbeta sequencing. Peripheral blood mononuclear cells were collected before nivolumab treatment and were collected again after treatment, at the time of surgery. Genomic DNA was isolated from PBMCs using the Maxwell RSC DNA from Cells kit.

Germline trimming amounts to 5 bases on V and 4 bases on J, with 10 as the count of junction bases outside the gene matches. The CDR3 runs 16 amino acids, cysteine and phenylalanine included. Here the CDR3 DNA is all that survives: 48 bases in frame from base 1. The germline V gene (reference sequence) gives CDR1 as MNHEY and CDR2 as SMNVEV. The TCR was taken from a person aged 35-80 years with oral cavity squamous cell carcinoma. This specimen consisted of PBMCs, obtained before nivolumab (anti-PD-1) treatment. The sequence links TRBV27 to TRBJ1-5, and 8 junction bases match TRBD1. The CDR3 protein: CASSPTGQGKNQPQHF. The nucleotide sequence is given as TGTGCCAGCAGTCCAACAGGACAGGGTAAGAATCAGCCCCAGCATTTT.